This T cell receptor beta chain was retrieved from a study of cytomegalovirus exposure and HLA in healthy donors. J gave up 6 bases and V 4 bases, and 5 bases lay outside the gene matches. CDR1 and CDR2 (germline): SNHLY, FYNNEI. The CDR3 totals 13 residues. Study conclusions and caveats: Sequencing had likely introduced a cluster of highly shared sequence variants as an artifact. A later analysis linked a missense variant in DCLRE1C to the trimming of TCR beta V and J genes. Rarity characterized most TCR sequences, yet some public TCRs appeared in many donors.

As concerns this clone: What it recognizes is unknown.

PCR used 60 Vbeta primers and 13 Jbeta primers. Method: immunoSEQ multiplex PCR; TCRdb's copy keeps in-frame clones and lacks some. The sample holds about 200,000 clones, approximately 85% seen once. The origin of this receptor is a man between 18 and 35 years old in good health and CMV-seronegative. Sequencing was performed on PBMCs. The rearrangement links TRBV2 to TRBJ1-2; TRBD1 matches at 7 bases. The CDR3: CASSAGTVDGYTF. The CDR3 DNA follows: TGTGCCAGCAGTGCCGGGACAGTCGATGGCTACACCTTC.